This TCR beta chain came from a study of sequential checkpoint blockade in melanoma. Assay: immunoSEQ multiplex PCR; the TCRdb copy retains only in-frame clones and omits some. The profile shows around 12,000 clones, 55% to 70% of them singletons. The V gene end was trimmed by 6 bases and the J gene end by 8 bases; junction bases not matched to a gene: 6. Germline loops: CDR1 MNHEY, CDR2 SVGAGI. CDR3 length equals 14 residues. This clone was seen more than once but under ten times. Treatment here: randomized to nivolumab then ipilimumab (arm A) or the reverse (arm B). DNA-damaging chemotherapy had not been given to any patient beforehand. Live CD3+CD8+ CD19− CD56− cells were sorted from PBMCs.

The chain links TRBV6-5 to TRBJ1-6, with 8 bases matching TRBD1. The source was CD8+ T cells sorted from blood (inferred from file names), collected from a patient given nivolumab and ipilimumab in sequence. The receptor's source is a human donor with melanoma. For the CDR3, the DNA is TGTGCCAGCAGCCCGGGACAGGATTATTCACCCCTCCACTTT. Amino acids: CASSPGQDYSPLHF.